Shown below are 24 T cell receptor beta chains from a single sample sequenced in a study of tumor and adjacent non-tumor tissue in lung cancer. TCRbeta libraries were built with three rounds of nested PCR, modified from ARM-PCR. From the multiplex PCR reads, TCRdb called clonotypes with MiXCR, one entry per CDR3 protein. The sample has tens of thousands of distinct CDR3 sequences, 61% seen once. This sample's RNA came from whole unsorted tissue. Distant lung tissue was collected more than 3 cm away from the tumor edge. Sequencing was done on a sample of distant non-tumor lung tissue. The receptors shown here come from an older man with non-small cell lung cancer.

The gene calls are TRBV11-2 and TRBJ2-2; TRBD2 agrees at 10 bases. Germline assignment: CDR1 SGHAT and CDR2 FQNNGV. The junction had 16 bases not matched to a gene; V was cut back by 5 bases and J by 1 base. This CDR3 comprises 20 residues. CDR3 nucleotide sequence: TGTGCCAGCAGCGATATCCGGGAGCGGGGGGGCGCCTTGAACACCGGGGAGCTGTTTTTT. Translated: CASSDIRERGGALNTGELFF.

This clonotype showed up just a few times. The chain joins TRBV14 to TRBJ2-2; possible D gene TRBD2, 5 bases. With 2 bases removed from V and 5 bases from J, the gap between germline ends came to 9 bases. The CDR3 is 14 amino acids. Germline lookup yields CDR1 SGHDN and CDR2 FVKESK. The CDR3 spells CASSQRTGTGELFF. DNA for the CDR3: TGTGCCAGCAGCCAACGAACGGGGACCGGGGAGCTGTTTTTT.

This clonotype was detected many times. This chain uses TRBV19 with TRBJ1-1; a possible D gene is TRBD1 (6 bases). The ends were cut back, 7 bases at V and 5 bases at J, with 17 bases in the middle. The CDR3 totals 14 residues. The V gene's germline CDR1 is LNHDA and CDR2 SQIVND (reference sequence). CDR3: CASTLQGGGTEAFF. CDR3 DNA: TGTGCCAGTACTCTACAGGGAGGAGGGACTGAAGCTTTCTTT.

The chain uses TRBV7-8 and TRBJ2-5, with D unresolved. Germline V lookup: CDR1 SGHVS, CDR2 FQNEAQ. V dropped 1 base and J dropped 5 bases, with 8 bases sitting between them. The CDR3 has 13 amino acids. The CDR3 protein is CASSLVIMETQYF. CDR3 in DNA: TGTGCCAGCAGCTTAGTCATAATGGAGACCCAGTACTTC.

As concerns this clonotype: As the CDR3 is not closed by the conserved phenylalanine or tryptophan, this likely results from a read error. The V call is TRBV11-2, the J call TRBJ2-2; 7 nucleotides line up with TRBD2. CDR3 length equals 16 residues. From germline, CDR1 is SGHAT and CDR2 FQNNGV. The CDR3 sequence: CAGSLDRLASAGELFV. The CDR3 DNA is TGCGCCGGCAGCTTGGATCGACTAGCCTCGGCCGGGGAGCTGTTTGTT.

In this sample, this clonotype turned up a few times. A much larger clone sits a single nucleotide away, making a read error possible. The chain carries TRBV25-1 and TRBJ2-6; D might be TRBD1 or TRBD2, each matching 5 bases. The CDR3 consists of 18 residues. CDR1 is MGHDK and CDR2 is SYGVNS in the germline V gene. CDR3 nucleotides: TGTGTCAGCAGTGAAGGGGTTGAGGGGAACTCTGGGGCCAACGTCCTGACTTTC. As protein: CVSSEGVEGNSGANVLTF. Using reference TRBV25-1 and TRBJ2-6 for the parts outside the CDR3, the full variable domain is EADIYQTPRYLVIGTGKKITLECSQTMGHDKMYWYQQDPGMELHLIHYSYGVNSTEKGDLSSESTVSRIRTEHFPLTLESARPSHTSQYLCVSSEGVEGNSGANVLTFGAGSRLTVL.

In regard to this clonotype: Just one base apart from a much larger clone, this may be a read error. The chain recombines TRBV6-5 with TRBJ2-3; 7 nucleotides match TRBD2. The CDR3 is made up of 15 amino acids. The V gene's germline CDR1 is MNHEY and CDR2 SVGAGI. CDR3 bases: TGTGCCAGCAGTTACTCGGGCGGGAGCACAGATACGCACTATTTT. Translated, it gives CASSYSGGSTDTHYF.

This clonotype was found many times. The genes are TRBV11-2 and TRBJ2-7; D is perhaps TRBD1 (5 bases). The CDR3 consists of 14 residues. V lost 0 bases and J 2 bases, leaving 8 bases between the germline ends. CDR1 SGHAT and CDR2 FQNNGV come from the germline V gene. CDR3 sequence reads: CASSLETGPYEQYF. The CDR3 DNA reads as TGTGCCAGCAGCTTAGAAACAGGTCCCTACGAGCAGTACTTC.

J is TRBJ2-1 and V is TRBV5-1; D is possibly TRBD1 or TRBD2 (5 bases each). Germline V lookup: CDR1 SGHRS, CDR2 YFSETQ. Trimming removed 4 bases at V and 0 bases at J, with 14 bases between. There are 16 residues in the CDR3. This chain's CDR3 is CASSNRRHSSYNEQFF. CDR3 DNA: TGCGCCAGCAGCAACAGGAGGCATAGCTCCTACAATGAGCAGTTCTTC.

Notes on this clonotype: The junction and the germline gene differ at one end; a read error may be behind it. V is TRBV11-3 and J is TRBJ2-1; TRBD1 matches at 7 bases. Germline lookup yields CDR1 SGHNT and CDR2 YENEEA. The CDR3 has 16 residues. The CDR3 DNA reads TGTGCCAGTAGCTTAGAGGGGGCAGGGTTCGGGGATGAGCAGTTCTTC. The encoded protein is CASSLEGAGFGDEQFF.

This clonotype was seen a few times. One base away lies a much larger clone, so this may be a sequencing read error. The CDR3 DNA follows: TGCGTCAGCAGGGACACAGCTAACTATGGCTACACCTTC. Protein sequence: CVSRDTANYGYTF. The rearrangement uses TRBV10-2 and TRBJ1-2; D is perhaps TRBD1 (6 bases). This CDR3 comprises 13 residues. In germline, CDR1 is WSHSY, CDR2 SAAADI.

Note on this clonotype: One junction end disagrees with the germline gene, perhaps due to a read error. V is TRBV6-1 and J is TRBJ1-1; D uncertain. Germline CDR1 and CDR2: MNHNS and SASEGT. There are 14 residues in the CDR3. The DNA of the CDR3 is TGTGCCAGCAGTGAATGGGTTACCGACACTGAAACTTTCTTT. Its translation: CASSEWVTDTETFF.

A remark on this clonotype: The CDR3 does not close with the conserved phenylalanine or tryptophan, likely indicating a read error. The limits of the CDR3 on the DNA are not certain, so only TCRdb's listed CDR3 is given. The rearrangement joins TRBV11-1 to TRBJ2-1; the tabulated D call, TRBD1, remains unverified against the DNA. The CDR3 is 14 residues long, counting both termini. Germline V gene sequence: CDR1 SGHAT, CDR2 FQDESV (reference sequence). The CDR3 loop is CASTPRTGLDEQLL.

Of note for this clonotype: The germline gene is not matched at one end of the junction; a read error may be the cause. V and J are TRBV11-2 and TRBJ2-7; the D call may be TRBD1 or TRBD2 (5 bases each). Germline loops: CDR1 SGHAT, CDR2 FQNNGV. There are 16 residues in the CDR3. CDR3 coding DNA: TGTACCAGCTCCCGACACGAGGACGGGGCATTCTACGAGCAGTACTTC. Translated: CTSSRHEDGAFYEQYF.

This clonotype was seen a few times. The CDR3 spells CASRDDEKLFF. The CDR3 DNA reads TGCGCCAGCAGAGATGATGAAAAACTGTTTTTT. The rearrangement links TRBV4-1 to TRBJ1-4; D gene ambiguous. V was clipped by 6 bases and J by 6 bases, with 5 bases between them. The CDR3 contains 11 residues. CDR1 and CDR2 from the germline V gene are MGHRA and YSYEKL.

The chain carries TRBV4-1 and TRBJ1-5; D is perhaps TRBD1 (6 bases). The end of the DNA aligns better with TRBJ2-3, so the J call may be wrong. Germline values: CDR1 MGHRA, CDR2 YSYEKL. The CDR3 extends over 17 amino acids. This CDR3 is CASSQDSAGAPNQPQYF. The CDR3 nucleotides read TGCGCCAGCAGCCAAGATTCCGCAGGGGCTCCCAATCAGCCCCAGTATTTT.

About this clonotype: Likely a read error: the CDR3 ends without its conserved phenylalanine or tryptophan. The chain carries TRBV20-1 and TRBJ2-1; no definite D call. Germline-derived CDR1 and CDR2 are DFQATT and SNEGSKA (reference sequence). This CDR3 is 10 amino acids long. The CDR3: CSAPSNEQFL. CDR3 in DNA: TGTAGTGCGCCCTCCAATGAGCAGTTCTTA.

As concerns this clonotype: The germline gene is not matched at one end of the junction; a read error may be the cause. The J gene is TRBJ2-1, the V gene TRBV20-1; D unclear. CDR3 length equals 16 residues. Germline V gives CDR1 DFQATT, CDR2 SNEGSKA (reference sequence). CDR3 sequence: CSARAQQLVYLRERFF. CDR3 bases: TGCAGTGCTAGAGCCCAACAGCTGGTATATCTGCGTGAGCGGTTCTTC.

Comments on this clonotype: The junction shows a germline mismatch at one end, possibly a read error. The chain employs TRBV11-3 and TRBJ2-1; 12 nucleotides agree with TRBD2. CDR3 size: 18 residues. Germline V gene sequence: CDR1 SGHNT, CDR2 YENEEA. The CDR3 spells CACSLGVMLAGGTYEQFF. In nucleotides, the CDR3 is TGTGCCTGCAGCTTAGGGGTGATGCTAGCGGGGGGGACATATGAGCAGTTCTTC.

Comments on this clonotype: Germline and junction disagree at one end, which may indicate a read error. This chain links TRBV11-2 with TRBJ2-6; TRBD2 agrees at 8 bases. Germline CDR1 SGHAT, CDR2 FQNNGV. This CDR3 spans 17 amino acids. The DNA for the CDR3 is TGTGTCAGCAGCTCCCGGGGGGGTAGCTCCGGGGCCAACGCCCTGACTTTC. Its translation is CVSSSRGGSSGANALTF.

As to this clonotype: This may be a read error: a much more frequent sequence differs by one nucleotide. The V call is TRBV14, the J call TRBJ2-6; D is possibly TRBD1 or TRBD2 (5 bases each). The V gene's germline CDR1 is SGHDN and CDR2 FVKESK. CDR3 length equals 16 residues. The chain's CDR3 is CASSPGGFSGADVLTF. The CDR3 bases are TGTGCCAGCAGCCCTGGGGGATTCTCTGGGGCCGACGTCCTGACTTTC.

Details on this clonotype: The CDR3 does not close with the conserved phenylalanine or tryptophan, likely indicating a read error. This sequence joins TRBV6-5 and TRBJ2-5; D might be TRBD1 or TRBD2, each matching 5 bases. In germline, CDR1 is MNHEY, CDR2 SVGAGI. The CDR3 is made up of 13 amino acids. Trimming pared 6 bases from V and 4 bases from J, leaving 12 bases between. In DNA, the CDR3 is TGTGCCAGCAGCAGAGGGACGGGAGAGACCCAGTACCTC. This sequence encodes CASSRGTGETQYL.

In regard to this clonotype: A clone one base away is much larger, so this may be a read error. This chain connects TRBV12-3 or TRBV12-4 to TRBJ2-7; D gene uncertain. Trimming cost V 5 bases and J 5 bases, with 13 bases left between them. This CDR3 is 13 amino acids long. CDR3 DNA sequence: TGTGCCAGCAGTCGGACCAGCACGAACGAGCAGTACTTC. This gives the protein CASSRTSTNEQYF.

This clonotype appeared many times. This chain uses TRBV6-5 with TRBJ1-1; TRBD1 might be the D (6 bases). The V end was cut by 0 bases, the J end by 0 bases, with 8 bases between. This CDR3 is 15 amino acids long. Germline CDR1 MNHEY, CDR2 SVGAGI. CDR3 in amino acids: CASSYSRTVNTEAFF. CDR3 in DNA: TGTGCCAGCAGTTACTCTCGGACAGTGAACACTGAAGCTTTCTTT.